These 3 T cell receptor beta chains originate from one sample sequenced in a study of blood T cell repertoires in COVID-19. Clones were sequenced by immunoSEQ multiplex PCR, and TCRdb holds only the in-frame ones, with some missing. The sample consists of roughly 200,000 clones, roughly 76% of them appearing once. The sequenced sample consisted of peripheral blood. The receptors derive from a woman aged 40 to 50 with COVID-19, enrolled during active disease.

This chain joins TRBV14 and TRBJ1-3; D not certain. Trimming pared 4 bases from V and 2 bases from J, leaving 12 bases between. The CDR3 covers 15 residues. Germline CDR1 and CDR2: SGHDN and FVKESK. Here the CDR3 DNA reads TGTGCCAGCAGCCGAGGGCACGGAGCTGGAAACACCATATATTTT. This codes for CASSRGHGAGNTIYF.

The chain couples TRBV4-1 to TRBJ2-3; D may be TRBD2 (6 bases). The CDR3 totals 15 residues. Germline assignment: CDR1 MGHRA and CDR2 YSYEKL. V lost 4 bases, J lost 2 bases, and 13 bases lay in between. CDR3 in amino acids: CASSRLVGDTDTQYF. The CDR3 region has the DNA TGCGCCAGCAGCCGACTAGTGGGGGACACAGATACGCAGTATTTT.

V and J are TRBV30 and TRBJ1-3, with no clear D. The CDR3 contains 13 residues. The germline V gene encodes CDR1 GTSNPN and CDR2 SVGIG (reference sequence). V gave up 3 bases and J gave up 0 bases, with 6 bases separating them. CDR3 bases: TGTGCCTGGAGCCACTACTCTGGAAACACCATATATTTT. Its translation: CAWSHYSGNTIYF.